This T cell receptor beta chain was identified in a study of T cell responses to AZD1222 COVID-19 vaccine. Study as a whole: Investigators merged groups given second doses at roughly 4 or roughly 12 weeks. Findings and caveats of the study: The number of AZD1222 recipients seropositive at baseline was only six. White British ancestry dominated among donors, who included more females, and clonal diversity was possibly underestimated. Scientists sampled the repertoires only once the peak T cell response had passed.

This clone was seen a few times. Its antigen is not identified. V shed 1 base and J shed 5 bases, with 11 bases lying between them. Per germline, CDR1 GTSNPN and CDR2 SVGIG (reference sequence). The CDR3 is made up of 13 amino acids. Profiled with immunoSEQ multiplex PCR; TCRdb holds only in-frame clones, not every one. Among about 60,000 clones listed, approximately 83% were seen once. This TCR was sampled from an adult in good health. The chain joins TRBV30 to TRBJ1-1; possible D gene TRBD1, 5 bases. The sequenced sample was peripheral blood, obtained on day 0 of AZD1222 vaccination. CDR3 nucleotides: TGTGCCTGGAGTGATCAGGGTGGAACTGAAGCTTTCTTT. Amino acids: CAWSDQGGTEAFF.